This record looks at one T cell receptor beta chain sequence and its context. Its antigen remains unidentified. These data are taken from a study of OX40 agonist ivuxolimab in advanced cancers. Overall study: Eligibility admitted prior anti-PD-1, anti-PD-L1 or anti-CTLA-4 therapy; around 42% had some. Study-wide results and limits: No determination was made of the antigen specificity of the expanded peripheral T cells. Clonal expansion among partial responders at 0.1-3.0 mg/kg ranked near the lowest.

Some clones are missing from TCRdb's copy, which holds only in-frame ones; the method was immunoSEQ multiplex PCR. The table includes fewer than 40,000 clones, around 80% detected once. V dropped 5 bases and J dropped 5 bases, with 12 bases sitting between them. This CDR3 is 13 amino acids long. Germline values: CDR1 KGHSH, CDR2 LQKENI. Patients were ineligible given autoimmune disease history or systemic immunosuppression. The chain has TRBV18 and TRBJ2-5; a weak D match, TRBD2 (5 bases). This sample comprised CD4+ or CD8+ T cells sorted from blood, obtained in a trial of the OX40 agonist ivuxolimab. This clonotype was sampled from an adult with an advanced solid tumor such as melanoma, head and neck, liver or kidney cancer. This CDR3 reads CASSRSGSETQYF. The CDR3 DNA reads TGTGCCAGCTCAAGATCGGGGTCGGAGACCCAGTACTTC.